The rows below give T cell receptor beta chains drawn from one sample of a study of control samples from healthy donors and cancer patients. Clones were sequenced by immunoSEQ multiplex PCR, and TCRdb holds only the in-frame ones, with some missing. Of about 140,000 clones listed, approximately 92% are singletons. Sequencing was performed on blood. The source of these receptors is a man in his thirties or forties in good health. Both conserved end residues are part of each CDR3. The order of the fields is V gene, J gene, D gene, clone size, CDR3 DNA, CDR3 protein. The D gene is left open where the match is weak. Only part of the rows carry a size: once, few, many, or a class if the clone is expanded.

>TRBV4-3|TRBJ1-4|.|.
TGCGCCAGCAGCCAAGGTTATGGGAACGTTAATGAAAAACTGTTTTTT
CASSQGYGNVNEKLFF
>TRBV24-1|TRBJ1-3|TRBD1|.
TGTGCCACCAGTGATTCTCCCAGGGGGCGATCTGATTATACTACTGGAAACACCATATATTTT
CATSDSPRGRSDYTTGNTIYF
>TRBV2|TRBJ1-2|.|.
TGTGCCAGCAGTGCCGAGGCCCTAGCCCATGGCTACACCTTC
CASSAEALAHGYTF
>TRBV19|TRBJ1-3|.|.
TGTGCCAGTAGGGAGGGGACCTACTCTGGAAACACCATATATTTT
CASREGTYSGNTIYF
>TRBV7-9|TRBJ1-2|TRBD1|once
TGTGCCAGCAACCTACAGGGGGCGGGCTATGGCTACACCTTC
CASNLQGAGYGYTF
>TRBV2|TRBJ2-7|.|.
TGTGCCAGCAGTTTCCGACACCCGGTCTCCTACGAGCAGTACTTC
CASSFRHPVSYEQYF
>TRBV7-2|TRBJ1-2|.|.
TGTGCCAGCAGCTTAGAGAAGATCGGCTACACCTTC
CASSLEKIGYTF
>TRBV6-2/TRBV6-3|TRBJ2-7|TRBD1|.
TGTGCCAGCAGTCACGGGACAGGGCTCTGGTACGAGCAGTACTTC
CASSHGTGLWYEQYF
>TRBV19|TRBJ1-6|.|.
TGTGCCAGTAGTCCCACCCTCGGCTCCTATAATTCACCCCTCCACTTT
CASSPTLGSYNSPLHF
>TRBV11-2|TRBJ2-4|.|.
TGTGCCAGCAGCCTGGAGTTGGGGGCGCCAAAAAACATTCAGTACTTC
CASSLELGAPKNIQYF
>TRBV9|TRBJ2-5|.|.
TGTGCCAGCAGCGAATCGACAGGCATCCAAGAGACCCAGTACTTC
CASSESTGIQETQYF
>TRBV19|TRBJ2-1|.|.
TGTGCCAGTAGTATTGGGGGCGGGTTAACCTACAATGAGCAGTTCTTC
CASSIGGGLTYNEQFF
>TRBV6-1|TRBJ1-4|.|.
TGTGCCAGCAGTGAAGGAAGACTGATTGAAAAACTGTTTTTT
CASSEGRLIEKLFF
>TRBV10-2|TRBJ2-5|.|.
TGCGCCAGCAGCGTGGGAGACAGACTGCAAGAGACCCAGTACTTC
CASSVGDRLQETQYF
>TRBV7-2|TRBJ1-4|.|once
TGTGCCAGCAGCTTAGCAGGGGCTAATGAAAAACTGTTTTTT
CASSLAGANEKLFF
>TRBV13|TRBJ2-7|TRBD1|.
TGTGCCAGCAGCACCGCGGGACAGGGGGCAGGCGAGCAGTACTTC
CASSTAGQGAGEQYF
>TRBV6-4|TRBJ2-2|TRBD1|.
TGTGCCAGCAGGATGGACAGGGTAGCGGGGGAGCTGTTTTTT
CASRMDRVAGELFF
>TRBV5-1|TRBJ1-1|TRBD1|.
TGCGCCAGCAGCTTGTATGTGACAGGGTTGGGCACTGAAGCTTTCTTT
CASSLYVTGLGTEAFF
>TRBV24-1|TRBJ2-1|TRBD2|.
TGTGCCACCAGTGACACGGGACTAGCGGCGTACAATGAGCAGTTCTTC
CATSDTGLAAYNEQFF
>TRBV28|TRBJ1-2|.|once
TGTGCCAGCAGTTTATTGGGCGGAGAAACTAACTATGGCTACACCTTC
CASSLLGGETNYGYTF
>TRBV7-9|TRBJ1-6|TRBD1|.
TGTGCCAGCAGCTTAGTCGGACAGGGTAATTCACCCCTCCACTTT
CASSLVGQGNSPLHF
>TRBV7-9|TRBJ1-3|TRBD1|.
TGTGCCAGCAGCCAGGGGGGCACCATATATTTT
CASSQGGTIYF
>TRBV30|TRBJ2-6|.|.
TGTGCCTGGAGTTTAAACTCTGGGGCCAACGTCCTGACTTTC
CAWSLNSGANVLTF
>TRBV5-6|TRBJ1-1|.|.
TGTGCCAGCAGCTTGGCCAGGAACACTGAAGCTTTCTTT
CASSLARNTEAFF
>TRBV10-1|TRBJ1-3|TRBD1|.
TGCGCCAGCCCCGTTACCGTAGACAGGGCTCGAAGGATCTCTGGAAACACCATATATTTT
CASPVTVDRARRISGNTIYF
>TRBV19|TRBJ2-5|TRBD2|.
TGTGCCAGTAGTACCTTGCGGGAGGGAGAGACCCAGTACTTC
CASSTLREGETQYF
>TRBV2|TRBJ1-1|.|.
TGTGCCAGCAGTGAAGAATGGGGGGAAGTGGAAGCTTTCTTT
CASSEEWGEVEAFF
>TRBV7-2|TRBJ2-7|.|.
TGTGCCAGCTCGGAGGCAGTCCCTACCTACGAGCAGTACTTC
CASSEAVPTYEQYF